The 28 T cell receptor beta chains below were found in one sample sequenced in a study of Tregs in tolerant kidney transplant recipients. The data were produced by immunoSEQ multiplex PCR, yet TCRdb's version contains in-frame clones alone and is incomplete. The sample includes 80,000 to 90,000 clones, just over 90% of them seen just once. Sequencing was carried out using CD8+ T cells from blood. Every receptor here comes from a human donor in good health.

The CDR3 loop reads CASSQEPGTGANTIYF. As DNA, the CDR3 is TGTGCCAGCAGCCAAGAACCGGGAACAGGGGCGAACACCATATATTTT. This chain uses TRBV5-4 with TRBJ1-3, with 7 bases matching TRBD1. The length of the CDR3 is 16 residues. Germline CDR1 is SGHNT and CDR2 is YYREEE (reference sequence). After removal of 4 bases from V and 7 bases from J, the junction contained 14 bases not matched to a gene. The whole variable domain, remainder taken from reference TRBV5-4 and TRBJ1-3, is ETGVTQSPTHLIKTRGQQVTLRCSSQSGHNTVSWYQQALGQGPQFIFQYYREEENGRGNFPPRFSGLQFPNYSSELNVNALELDDSALYLCASSQEPGTGANTIYFGEGSWLTVV.

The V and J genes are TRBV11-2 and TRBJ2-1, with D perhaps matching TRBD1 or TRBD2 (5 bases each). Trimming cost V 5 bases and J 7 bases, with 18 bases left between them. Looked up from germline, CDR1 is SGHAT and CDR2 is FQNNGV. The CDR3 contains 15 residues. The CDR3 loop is CASSPPKGRGNEQFF. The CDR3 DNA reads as TGTGCCAGCAGCCCGCCGAAGGGACGGGGAAATGAGCAGTTCTTC.

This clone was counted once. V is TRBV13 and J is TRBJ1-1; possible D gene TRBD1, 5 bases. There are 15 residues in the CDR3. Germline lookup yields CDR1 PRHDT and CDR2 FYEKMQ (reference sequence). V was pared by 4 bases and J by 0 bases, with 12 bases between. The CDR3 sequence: CASSSLRAMNTEAFF. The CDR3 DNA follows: TGTGCCAGCAGCTCCCTCAGGGCCATGAACACTGAAGCTTTCTTT.

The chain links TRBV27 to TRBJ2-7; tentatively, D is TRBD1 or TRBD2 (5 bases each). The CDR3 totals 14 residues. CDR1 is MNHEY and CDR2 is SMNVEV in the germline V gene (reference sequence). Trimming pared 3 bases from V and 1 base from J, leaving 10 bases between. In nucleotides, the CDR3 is TGTGCCAGCAGTTTCGGGGCTACATCCTACGAGCAGTACTTC. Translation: CASSFGATSYEQYF.

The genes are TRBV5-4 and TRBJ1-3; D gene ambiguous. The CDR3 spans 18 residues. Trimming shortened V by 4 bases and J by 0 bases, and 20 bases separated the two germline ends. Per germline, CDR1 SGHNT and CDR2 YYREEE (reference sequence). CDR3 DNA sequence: TGTGCCAGCAGCGGTTCCCCGACGGAGGGTTACTCTGGAAACACCATATATTTT. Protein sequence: CASSGSPTEGYSGNTIYF.

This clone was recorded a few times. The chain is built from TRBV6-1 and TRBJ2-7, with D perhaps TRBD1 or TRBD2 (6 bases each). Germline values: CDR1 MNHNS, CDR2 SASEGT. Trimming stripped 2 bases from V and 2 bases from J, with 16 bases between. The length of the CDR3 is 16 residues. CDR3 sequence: CASSEWSGASTYEQYF. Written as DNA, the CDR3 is TGTGCCAGCAGTGAATGGTCGGGGGCGAGCACCTACGAGCAGTACTTC.

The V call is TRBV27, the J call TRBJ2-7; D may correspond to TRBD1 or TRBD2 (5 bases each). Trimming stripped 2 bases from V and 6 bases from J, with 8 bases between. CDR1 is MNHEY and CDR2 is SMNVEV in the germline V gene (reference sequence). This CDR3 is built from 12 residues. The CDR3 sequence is CASSLRGGEQYF. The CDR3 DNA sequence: TGTGCCAGCAGTTTACGTGGGGGCGAGCAGTACTTC.

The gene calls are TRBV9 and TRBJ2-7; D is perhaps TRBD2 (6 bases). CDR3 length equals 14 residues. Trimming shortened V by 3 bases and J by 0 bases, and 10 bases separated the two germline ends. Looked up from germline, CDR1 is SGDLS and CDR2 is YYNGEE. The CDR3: CASSASEFSYEQYF. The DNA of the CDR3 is TGTGCCAGCAGCGCTAGCGAGTTCTCCTACGAGCAGTACTTC.

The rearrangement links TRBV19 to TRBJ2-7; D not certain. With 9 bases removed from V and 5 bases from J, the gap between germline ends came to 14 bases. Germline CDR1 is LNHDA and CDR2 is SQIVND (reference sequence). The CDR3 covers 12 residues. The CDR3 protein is CASYSGEHEQYF. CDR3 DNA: TGTGCCAGCTACAGTGGGGAACACGAGCAGTACTTC.

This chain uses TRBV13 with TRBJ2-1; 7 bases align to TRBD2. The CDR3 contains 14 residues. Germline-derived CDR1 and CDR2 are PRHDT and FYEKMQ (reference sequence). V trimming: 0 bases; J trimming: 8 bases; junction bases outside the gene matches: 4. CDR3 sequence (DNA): TGTGCCAGCAGCTTAGGCGGGAGGCCCTATGAGCAGTTCTTC. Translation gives CASSLGGRPYEQFF.

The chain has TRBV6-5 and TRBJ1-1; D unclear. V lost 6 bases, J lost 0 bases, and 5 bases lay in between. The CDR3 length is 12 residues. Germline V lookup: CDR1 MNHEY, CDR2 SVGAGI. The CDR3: CASSFMNTEAFF. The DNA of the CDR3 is TGTGCCAGCAGCTTTATGAACACTGAAGCTTTCTTT.

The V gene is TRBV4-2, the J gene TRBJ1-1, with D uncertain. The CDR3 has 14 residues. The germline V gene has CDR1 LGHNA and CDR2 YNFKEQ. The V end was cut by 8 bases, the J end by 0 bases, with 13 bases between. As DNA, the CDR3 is TGTGCCAGCGGGGTAGAACAACTGAACACTGAAGCTTTCTTT. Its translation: CASGVEQLNTEAFF.

CDR3 sequence reads: CASSSTTTAEAFF. The CDR3 DNA is TGTGCCAGCAGCTCGACCACAACGGCTGAAGCTTTCTTT. This chain connects TRBV7-9 to TRBJ1-1; no clear D gene. V gave up 4 bases and J gave up 6 bases, with 12 bases separating them. The V gene's germline CDR1 is SEHNR and CDR2 FQNEAQ (reference sequence). The CDR3 loop spans 13 amino acids.

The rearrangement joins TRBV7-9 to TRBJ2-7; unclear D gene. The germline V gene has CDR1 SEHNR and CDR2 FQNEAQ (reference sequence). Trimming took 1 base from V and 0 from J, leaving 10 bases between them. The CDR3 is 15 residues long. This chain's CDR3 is CASSLEAGSSYEQYF. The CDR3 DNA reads TGTGCCAGCAGCTTAGAGGCAGGAAGCTCCTACGAGCAGTACTTC. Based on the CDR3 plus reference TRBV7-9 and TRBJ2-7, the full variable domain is DTGVSQNPRHKITKRGQNVTFRCDPISEHNRLYWYRQTLGQGPEFLTYFQNEAQLEKSRLLSDRFSAERPKGSFSTLEIQRTEQGDSAMYLCASSLEAGSSYEQYFGPGTRLTVT.

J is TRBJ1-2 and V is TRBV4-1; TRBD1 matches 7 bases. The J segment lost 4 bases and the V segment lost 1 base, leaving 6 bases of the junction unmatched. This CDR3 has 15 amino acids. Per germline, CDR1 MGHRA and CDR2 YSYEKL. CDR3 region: CASSQVPTGTYGYTF. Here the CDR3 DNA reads TGCGCCAGCAGCCAAGTCCCGACAGGGACCTATGGCTACACCTTC.

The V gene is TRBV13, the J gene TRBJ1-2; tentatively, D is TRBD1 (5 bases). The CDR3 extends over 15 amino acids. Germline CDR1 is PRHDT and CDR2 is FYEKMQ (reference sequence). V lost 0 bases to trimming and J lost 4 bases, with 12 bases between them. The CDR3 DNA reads TGTGCCAGCAGCTTAGGCCAGGGTGCTGGCTATGGCTACACCTTC. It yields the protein CASSLGQGAGYGYTF.

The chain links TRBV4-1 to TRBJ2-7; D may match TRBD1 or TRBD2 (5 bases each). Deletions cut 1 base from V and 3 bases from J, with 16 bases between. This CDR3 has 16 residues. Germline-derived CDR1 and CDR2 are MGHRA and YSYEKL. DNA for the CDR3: TGCGCCAGCAGCCAAGTTTCGTCTGGGGGAAACTACGAGCAGTACTTC. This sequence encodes CASSQVSSGGNYEQYF.

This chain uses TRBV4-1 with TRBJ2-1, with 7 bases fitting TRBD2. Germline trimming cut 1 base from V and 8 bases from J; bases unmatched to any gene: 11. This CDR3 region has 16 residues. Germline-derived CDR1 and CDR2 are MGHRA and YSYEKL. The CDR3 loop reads CASSQVPAGRGDEQFF. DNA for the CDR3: TGCGCCAGCAGCCAAGTCCCAGCGGGACGGGGTGATGAGCAGTTCTTC.

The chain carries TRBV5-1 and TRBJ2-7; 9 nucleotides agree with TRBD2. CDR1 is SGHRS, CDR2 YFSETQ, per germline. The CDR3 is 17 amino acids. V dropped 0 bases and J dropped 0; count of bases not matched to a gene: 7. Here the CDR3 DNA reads TGCGCCAGCAGCTTGGCGGCGGGAGGGCCCCTCTCCTACGAGCAGTACTTC. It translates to CASSLAAGGPLSYEQYF. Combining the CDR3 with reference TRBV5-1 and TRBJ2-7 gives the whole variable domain KAGVTQTPRYLIKTRGQQVTLSCSPISGHRSVSWYQQTPGQGLQFLFEYFSETQRNKGNFPGRFSGRQFSNSRSEMNVSTLELGDSALYLCASSLAAGGPLSYEQYFGPGTRLTVT.

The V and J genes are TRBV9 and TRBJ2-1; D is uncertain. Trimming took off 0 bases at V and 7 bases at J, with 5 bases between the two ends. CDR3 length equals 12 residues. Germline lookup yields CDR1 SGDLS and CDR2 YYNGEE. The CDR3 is CASSVDRNEQFF. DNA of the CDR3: TGTGCCAGCAGCGTAGATAGGAATGAGCAGTTCTTC.

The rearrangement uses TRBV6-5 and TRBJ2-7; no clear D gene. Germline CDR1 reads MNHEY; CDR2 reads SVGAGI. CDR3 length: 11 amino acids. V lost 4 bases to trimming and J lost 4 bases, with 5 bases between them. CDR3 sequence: CASSLGYEQYF. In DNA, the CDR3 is TGTGCCAGCAGTTTAGGTTACGAGCAGTACTTC.

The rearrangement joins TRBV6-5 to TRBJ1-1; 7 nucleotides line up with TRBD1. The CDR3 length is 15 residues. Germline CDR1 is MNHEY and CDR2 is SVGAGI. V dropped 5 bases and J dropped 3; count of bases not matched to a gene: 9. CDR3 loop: CASSLQTGSDTEAFF. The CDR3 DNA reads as TGTGCCAGCAGTCTACAGACAGGGTCGGACACTGAAGCTTTCTTT.

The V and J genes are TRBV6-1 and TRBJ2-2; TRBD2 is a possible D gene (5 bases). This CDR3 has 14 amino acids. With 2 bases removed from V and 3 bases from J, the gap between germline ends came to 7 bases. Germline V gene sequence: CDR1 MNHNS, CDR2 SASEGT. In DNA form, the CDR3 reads TGTGCCAGCAGTGAAATCGGGGACACCGGGGAGCTGTTTTTT. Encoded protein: CASSEIGDTGELFF.

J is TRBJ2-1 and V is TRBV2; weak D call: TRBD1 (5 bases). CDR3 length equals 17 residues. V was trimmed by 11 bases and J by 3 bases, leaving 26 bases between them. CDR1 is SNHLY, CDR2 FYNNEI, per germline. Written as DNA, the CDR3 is TGTGCCGCAGTCCGGACATCTGATCCCAAGAACTACAATGAGCAGTTCTTC. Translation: CAAVRTSDPKNYNEQFF. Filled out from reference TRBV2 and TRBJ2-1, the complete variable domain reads EPEVTQTPSHQVTQMGQEVILRCVPISNHLYFYWYRQILGQKVEFLVSFYNNEISEKSEIFDDQFSVERPDGSNFTLKIRSTKLEDSAMYFCAAVRTSDPKNYNEQFFGPGTRLTVL.

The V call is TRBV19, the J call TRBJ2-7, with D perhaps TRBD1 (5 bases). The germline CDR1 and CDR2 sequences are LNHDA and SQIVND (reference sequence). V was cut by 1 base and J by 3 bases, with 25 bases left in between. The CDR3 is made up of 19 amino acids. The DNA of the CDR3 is TGTGCCAGTAGTATAGTGCATCCCCCCCCGACAGAGGACCACTACGAGCAGTACTTC. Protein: CASSIVHPPPTEDHYEQYF.

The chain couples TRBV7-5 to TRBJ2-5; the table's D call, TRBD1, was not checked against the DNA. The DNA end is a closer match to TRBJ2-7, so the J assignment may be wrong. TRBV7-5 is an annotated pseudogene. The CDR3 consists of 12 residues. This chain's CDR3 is CARTDRSYEQYF. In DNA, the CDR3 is TGTGCCAGGACGGACAGATCCTACGAGCAGTACTTC.

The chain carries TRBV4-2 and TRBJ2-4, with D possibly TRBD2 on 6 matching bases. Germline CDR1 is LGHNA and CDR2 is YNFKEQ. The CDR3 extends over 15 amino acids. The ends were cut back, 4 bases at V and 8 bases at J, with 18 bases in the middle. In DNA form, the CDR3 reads TGTGCCAGCAGCCCTCAGGAGGGCCCCAGCGACATTCAGTACTTC. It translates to CASSPQEGPSDIQYF.

CDR3 bases: TGTGCCAGCAGCCCGCTAGGGGGAATCAATGAAAAACTGTTTTTT. This gives the protein CASSPLGGINEKLFF. The chain uses TRBV7-6 and TRBJ1-4, with D possibly being TRBD1 (6 bases). Germline CDR1 is SGHVS and CDR2 is FNYEAQ. Trimming shortened V by 5 bases and J by 5 bases, and 15 bases separated the two germline ends. This CDR3 is 15 amino acids long.